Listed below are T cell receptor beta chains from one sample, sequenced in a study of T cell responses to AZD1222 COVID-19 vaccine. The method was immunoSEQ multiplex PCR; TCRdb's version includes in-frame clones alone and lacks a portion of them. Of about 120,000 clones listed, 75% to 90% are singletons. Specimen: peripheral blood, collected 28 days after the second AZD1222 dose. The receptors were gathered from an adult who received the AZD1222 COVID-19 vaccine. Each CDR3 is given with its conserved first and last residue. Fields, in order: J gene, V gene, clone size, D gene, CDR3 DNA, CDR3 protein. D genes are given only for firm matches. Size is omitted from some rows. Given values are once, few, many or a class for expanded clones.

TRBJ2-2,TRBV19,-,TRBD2,TGTGCCAGTAGTCGGGACTACAGCACCGGGGAGCTGTTTTTT,CASSRDYSTGELFF
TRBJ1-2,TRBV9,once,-,TGTGCCAGCAGCGTAGGTACAGGGTCCTATGGCTACACCTTC,CASSVGTGSYGYTF
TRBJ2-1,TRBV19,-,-,TGTGCCAGTAGTGTACAGGGTCTTGGCAATGAGCAGTTCTTC,CASSVQGLGNEQFF
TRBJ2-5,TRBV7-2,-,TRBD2,TGTGCCAGCGGCCGGGGTGGACTAGCGGGAGAGACCCAGTACTTC,CASGRGGLAGETQYF
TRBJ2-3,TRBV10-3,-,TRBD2,TGTGCCATCAGTGAGCGGGGGGGAAGCACAGATACGCAGTATTTT,CAISERGGSTDTQYF
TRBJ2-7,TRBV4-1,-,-,TGCGCCAGCAGCCAAGATCAGGAAACGGGGTTTACGGTGCAACAGTACTTC,CASSQDQETGFTVQQYF
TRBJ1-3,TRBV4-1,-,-,TGCGCCAGCAGCCATTTGACTCTACAAAATACTGGAAACACCATATATTTT,CASSHLTLQNTGNTIYF
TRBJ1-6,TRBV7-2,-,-,TGTGCCAGCAGCTTATCGGCAAGGGCGAATTCACCCCTCCACTTT,CASSLSARANSPLHF
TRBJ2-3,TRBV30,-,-,TGTGCCTGGAGTGTAGGGGGGGGCGCAGATACGCAGTATTTT,CAWSVGGGADTQYF
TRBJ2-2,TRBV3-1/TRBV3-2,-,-,TGTGCCAGCAGCCCAGGGTCCTACACCGGGGAGCTGTTTTTT,CASSPGSYTGELFF
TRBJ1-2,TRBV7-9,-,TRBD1,TGTGCCAGCAGCCTCATAGGACAGGGAGGCTACACCTTC,CASSLIGQGGYTF
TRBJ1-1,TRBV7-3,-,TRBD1,TGTGCCAGCAGCCAAAGACTGCCGGGACAGGGAGGAACTGAAGCTTTCTTT,CASSQRLPGQGGTEAFF
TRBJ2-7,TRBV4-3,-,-,TGCGCCAGCAGCCAAGCTTTGCGTCTAGAGCAGTACTTC,CASSQALRLEQYF
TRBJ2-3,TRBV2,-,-,TGTGCCAGCAGTGTCAGGGATAGCACAGATACGCAGTATTTT,CASSVRDSTDTQYF
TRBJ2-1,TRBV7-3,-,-,TGTGCCAGCAGTTGGGTTGTAGGAAATGAGCAGTTCTTC,CASSWVVGNEQFF
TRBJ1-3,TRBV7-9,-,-,TGTGCCAGCAGTCGCGACGCTTACTCTGGAAACACCATATATTTT,CASSRDAYSGNTIYF
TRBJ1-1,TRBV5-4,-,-,TGTGCCAGCAGCTTGAGGAGGGCTGGAGTGACTGAAGCTTTCTTT,CASSLRRAGVTEAFF
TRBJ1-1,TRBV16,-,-,TGTGCCAGCAGCCCCGGTAGACGGGCTGACAGAGCTTTCTTT,CASSPGRRADRAFF
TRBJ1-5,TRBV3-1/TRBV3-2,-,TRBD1,TGTGCCAGCAAACTAAAAATAGCTCCAGGGGGGACTTATCAGCCCCAGCATTTT,CASKLKIAPGGTYQPQHF
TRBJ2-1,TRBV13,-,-,TGTGCCAGCAGCGTGAGGGGGTATGAGCAGTTCTTC,CASSVRGYEQFF
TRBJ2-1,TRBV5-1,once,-,TGCGCCAGCAGCTTGGGCGACAGGAGGCCCTACAATGAGCAGTTCTTC,CASSLGDRRPYNEQFF
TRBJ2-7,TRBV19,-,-,TGTGCCAGTAGTATCAGCACGGCCACCTACGAGCAGTACTTC,CASSISTATYEQYF
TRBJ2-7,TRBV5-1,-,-,TGCGCCAGCAGCTTAATTGGGGACGAGCAGTACTTC,CASSLIGDEQYF
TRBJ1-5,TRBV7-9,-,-,TGTGCCAGCAGCTTAGTGGGGGAATCCCAGCATTTT,CASSLVGESQHF
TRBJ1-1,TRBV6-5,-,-,TGTGCCAGCGGCCCCTCGTTGGGTGAAGCTTTCTTT,CASGPSLGEAFF
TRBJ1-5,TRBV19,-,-,TGTGCCAGTAGTATAGTATGGGAGTATAGCAATCAGCCCCAGCATTTT,CASSIVWEYSNQPQHF
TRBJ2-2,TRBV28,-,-,TGTGCCAGCAACCCAGGGGCGCGGACCGGGGAGCTGTTTTTT,CASNPGARTGELFF
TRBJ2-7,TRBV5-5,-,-,TGTGCCAGCTCGGAAAGGACAGCCTTTTACTACGAGCAGTACTTC,CASSERTAFYYEQYF
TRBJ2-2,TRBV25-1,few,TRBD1,TGTGCCAGCACGGGACAGAGCGACACCGGGGAGCTGTTTTTT,CASTGQSDTGELFF
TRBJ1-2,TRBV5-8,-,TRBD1,TGTGCCACGACAGGGCCGCACTATGGCTACACCTTC,CATTGPHYGYTF
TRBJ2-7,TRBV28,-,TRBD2,TGTGCCAGCAGTTCCCCTAGCGGGGCCCTCAGGGGGCAGTACTTC,CASSSPSGALRGQYF
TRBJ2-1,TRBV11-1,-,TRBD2,TGTGCCAGCAGCCAAGGGTTAGCGGGGCACAATGAGCAGTTCTTC,CASSQGLAGHNEQFF
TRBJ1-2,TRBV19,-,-,TGTGCCAGTAGTCGGAACTGGGGGGATGGCTACACCTTC,CASSRNWGDGYTF
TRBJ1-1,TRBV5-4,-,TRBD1,TGTGCCAGCAGCGGGGGGGACAGGGCCGCTTCTGAAGCTTTCTTT,CASSGGDRAASEAFF
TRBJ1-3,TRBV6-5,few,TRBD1,TGTGCCAGCAGACCAGGGGGCTTAACTGGAAACACCATATATTTT,CASRPGGLTGNTIYF
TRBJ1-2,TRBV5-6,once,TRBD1,TGTGCCAGCAGGGACAGGGCAACCTATGGTGGCTACACCTTC,CASRDRATYGGYTF
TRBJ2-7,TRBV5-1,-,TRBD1,TGCGCCAGCAGCTTGACAGGGGACCAACAGTACTTC,CASSLTGDQQYF
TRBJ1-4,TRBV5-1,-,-,TGCGCCAGCAGCCTCCCGACTGCTACAACTAATGAAAAACTGTTTTTT,CASSLPTATTNEKLFF
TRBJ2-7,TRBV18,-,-,TGTGCCAGCTCCACGGAGGATGGTACGCAGTACTTC,CASSTEDGTQYF
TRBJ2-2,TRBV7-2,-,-,TGTGCCAGCAGCTCTAGACAGTCAGTGGAGCTGTTTTTT,CASSSRQSVELFF
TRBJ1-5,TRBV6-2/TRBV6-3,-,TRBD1,TGTGCCAGCAGTTTAAGGACAGGGGGAGATCAGCCCCAGCATTTT,CASSLRTGGDQPQHF
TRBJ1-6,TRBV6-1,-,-,TGTGCCAGCAGTGAAGGGGACGGGAATAATTCACCCCTCCACTTT,CASSEGDGNNSPLHF
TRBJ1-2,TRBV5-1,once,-,TGCGCCAGCAGCCCGGACAGTTATGGCTACACCTTC,CASSPDSYGYTF